The 14 T cell receptor beta chains in this list originate from one sample, sequenced in a study of siplizumab effects on memory and regulatory T cells. Sequencing was performed with immunoSEQ multiplex PCR; in TCRdb, only in-frame clones are kept and a portion is missing. The sample yields some 100,000 clones, about 94% seen once. Sequenced: non-Treg CD4+ T cells sorted from blood. These receptors were collected from a human donor in good health.

This clone was counted a single time. This chain links TRBV28 with TRBJ1-4, with unresolved D. The CDR3 contains 13 residues. The germline gives CDR1 MDHEN, CDR2 SYDVKM. V lost 8 bases and J lost 5, with 12 bases in between. CDR3 sequence: CASYGLLNEKLFF. CDR3 sequence (DNA): TGTGCCAGCTACGGTCTCTTGAATGAAAAACTGTTTTTT. The complete variable domain, with remaining parts taken from reference TRBV28 and TRBJ1-4, reads DVKVTQSSRYLVKRTGEKVFLECVQDMDHENMFWYRQDPGLGLRLIYFSYDVKMKEKGDIPEGYSVSREKKERFSLILESASTNQTSMYLCASYGLLNEKLFFGSGTQLSVL.

About this clone: Sequence at one end of the junction differs from germline and may be a read error. This rearrangement joins TRBV27 to TRBJ2-5, with 8 bases aligning to TRBD1. This CDR3 spans 15 amino acids. Germline V gives CDR1 MNHEY, CDR2 SMNVEV (reference sequence). The CDR3 DNA follows: TGTGCCAGCTCACCAGGGGGCGGGTACCAGGAGACCCAGTACTTC. Amino acids: CASSPGGGYQETQYF.

The gene calls are TRBV2 and TRBJ1-4; D may be TRBD1 (5 bases). The CDR3 runs to 14 residues. Germline loops: CDR1 SNHLY, CDR2 FYNNEI. Deletions cut 8 bases from V and 3 bases from J, with 13 bases between. The CDR3 is CASAGEGPNEKLFF. For the CDR3, the DNA is TGTGCCAGCGCGGGGGAAGGGCCTAATGAAAAACTGTTTTTT. Together with reference TRBV2 and TRBJ1-4, the CDR3 gives the full variable domain: EPEVTQTPSHQVTQMGQEVILRCVPISNHLYFYWYRQILGQKVEFLVSFYNNEISEKSEIFDDQFSVERPDGSNFTLKIRSTKLEDSAMYFCASAGEGPNEKLFFGSGTQLSVL.

The V and J genes are TRBV19 and TRBJ1-3; a weak D match, TRBD1 (6 bases). The CDR3 has 17 residues. Trimming left V 3 bases short and J 2 bases short, with 17 bases between. CDR1 LNHDA and CDR2 SQIVND come from the germline V gene (reference sequence). The DNA of the CDR3 is TGTGCCAGTAGTATGTTTTCTACAGGGAGTCCTGGAAACACCATATATTTT. As protein: CASSMFSTGSPGNTIYF.

This chain links TRBV28 with TRBJ1-1; D is unclear. Germline V CDR1 and CDR2: MDHEN, SYDVKM. The CDR3 covers 11 residues. V lost 3 bases and J lost 2, with 1 base in between. CDR3 amino acids: CASSFNTEAFF. The CDR3, as DNA: TGTGCCAGCAGTTTCAACACTGAAGCTTTCTTT.

The rearrangement links TRBV20-1 to TRBJ1-5; TRBD1 might be the D (6 bases). The CDR3 covers 11 residues. The V end lost 6 bases, the J end lost 6 bases, and 9 bases lay between the germline ends. Per the germline V gene, CDR1 is DFQATT and CDR2 is SNEGSKA (reference sequence). The CDR3, as DNA: TGCAGTGCGCAACAGGGTCAGCCCCAGCATTTT. Translation: CSAQQGQPQHF.

The chain recombines TRBV7-8 with TRBJ2-2, with D uncertain. The CDR3 is 15 residues long. Per the germline V gene, CDR1 is SGHVS and CDR2 is FQNEAQ. Trimming removed 1 base at V and 6 bases at J, with 12 bases between. The CDR3 bases are TGTGCCAGCAGCTTAGGGGTAATTATGGCCGGGGAGCTGTTTTTT. Protein sequence: CASSLGVIMAGELFF.

This chain's CDR3 is CASSSVFRDGKETQYF. The CDR3 DNA is TGTGCCAGCAGCTCCGTCTTCCGGGACGGAAAAGAGACCCAGTACTTC. The V gene is TRBV7-2, the J gene TRBJ2-5; D possibly matches TRBD1 or TRBD2 (5 bases each). The CDR3 totals 16 residues. Germline CDR1 is SGHTA and CDR2 is FQGNSA. V shed 4 bases and J shed 3 bases, with 18 bases lying between them. Together with reference TRBV7-2 and TRBJ2-5, the CDR3 gives the full variable domain: GAGVSQSPSNKVTEKGKDVELRCDPISGHTALYWYRQSLGQGLEFLIYFQGNSAPDKSGLPSDRFSAERTGGSVSTLTIQRTQQEDSAVYLCASSSVFRDGKETQYFGPGTRLLVL.

The rearrangement links TRBV6-5 to TRBJ1-1; D perhaps matches TRBD1 (6 bases). The CDR3 is 14 residues long. Germline CDR1 reads MNHEY; CDR2 reads SVGAGI. Trimming removed 0 bases from V and 4 bases from J, with 9 bases in between. The CDR3: CASSYSVGATEAFF. CDR3 bases: TGTGCCAGCAGTTACTCGGTGGGGGCCACTGAAGCTTTCTTT.

The CDR3 sequence: CASSVLGVTDEQYF. Written as DNA, the CDR3 is TGCGCCAGCAGCGTGTTGGGGGTAACGGACGAGCAGTACTTC. This sequence joins TRBV5-1 and TRBJ2-7, with D perhaps TRBD1 or TRBD2 (5 bases each). Between the trimmed V and J ends, which lost 4 bases and 5 bases, there was a span of 16 bases. CDR1 and CDR2 (germline): SGHRS, YFSETQ. The CDR3 has 14 amino acids.

The V gene is TRBV18, the J gene TRBJ2-5; the D is unclear. The CDR3 runs to 14 residues. Germline CDR1 is KGHSH and CDR2 is LQKENI. Trimming removed 3 bases at V and 2 bases at J, with 10 bases between. This chain's CDR3 is CASSPYSQQETQYF. The CDR3 DNA follows: TGTGCCAGCTCACCTTACAGCCAACAAGAGACCCAGTACTTC.

The sample holds one count of this clone. This chain links TRBV28 with TRBJ2-3, with a tentative D call TRBD1 (5 bases). The CDR3 extends over 13 amino acids. Germline CDR1 MDHEN, CDR2 SYDVKM. The V gene lost 5 bases and the J gene lost 1 base, with 7 bases spanning the gap. The CDR3 spells CASSKGGTDTQYF. CDR3 in DNA: TGTGCCAGCAGTAAAGGGGGCACAGATACGCAGTATTTT. Supplemented by reference TRBV28 and TRBJ2-3, the full variable domain reads DVKVTQSSRYLVKRTGEKVFLECVQDMDHENMFWYRQDPGLGLRLIYFSYDVKMKEKGDIPEGYSVSREKKERFSLILESASTNQTSMYLCASSKGGTDTQYFGPGTRLTVL.

V usage is TRBV18 and J usage is TRBJ2-2; D unclear. Deletions cut 5 bases from V and 0 bases from J, with 4 bases between. The CDR3 is made up of 13 amino acids. CDR1 is KGHSH and CDR2 is LQKENI in the germline V gene. The CDR3 DNA reads as TGTGCCAGCTCATCGTCGAACACCGGGGAGCTGTTTTTT. Its translation: CASSSSNTGELFF.

This clone appeared a single time. The genes are TRBV5-1 and TRBJ1-1; no reliable D call. This CDR3 is 14 amino acids long. V was trimmed by 6 bases and J by 0 bases, leaving 12 bases between them. Germline V gene sequence: CDR1 SGHRS, CDR2 YFSETQ. DNA for the CDR3: TGCGCCAGCAACCCGAGGAGCATGAACACTGAAGCTTTCTTT. Protein: CASNPRSMNTEAFF. The full variable domain, completed using reference TRBV5-1 and TRBJ1-1, is KAGVTQTPRYLIKTRGQQVTLSCSPISGHRSVSWYQQTPGQGLQFLFEYFSETQRNKGNFPGRFSGRQFSNSRSEMNVSTLELGDSALYLCASNPRSMNTEAFFGQGTRLTVV.